These 9 T cell receptor beta chains came from one sample sequenced in a study of blood T cell repertoires in COVID-19. The table came from immunoSEQ multiplex PCR; TCRdb's copy has only in-frame clones and leaves some out. The repertoire holds over 75,000 clones, with 75% to 85% as singletons. What was sequenced was peripheral blood. The source of these receptors is a woman between 65 and 79 years old with acute or convalescent COVID-19.

V usage is TRBV19 and J usage is TRBJ1-1, with 9 bases matching TRBD1. Germline V CDR1 and CDR2: LNHDA, SQIVND (reference sequence). CDR3 length: 13 amino acids. The V gene end was trimmed by 4 bases and the J gene end by 11 bases; junction bases not matched to a gene: 8. The CDR3 spells CASSKGQGRAAFF. The DNA of the CDR3 is TGTGCCAGTAGTAAGGGACAGGGTCGGGCCGCTTTCTTT. Full variable domain (outside the CDR3, taken from reference TRBV19 and TRBJ1-1): DGGITQSPKYLFRKEGQNVTLSCEQNLNHDAMYWYRQDPGQGLRLIYYSQIVNDFQKGDIAEGYSVSREKKESFPLTVTSAQKNPTAFYLCASSKGQGRAAFFGQGTRLTVV.

Here the CDR3 reads CAWSVPGQGAKNGYTF. DNA of the CDR3: TGTGCCTGGAGTGTCCCGGGACAGGGGGCTAAGAATGGCTACACCTTC. The chain has TRBV30 and TRBJ1-2, with TRBD1 matching over 12 bases. Losses at the gene ends were 0 bases for V and 6 bases for J; bases not matched to a gene: 8. Germline CDR1 GTSNPN, CDR2 SVGIG (reference sequence). This CDR3 contains 16 residues.

To note about this clone: The same CDR3 is also encoded by other DNA sequences in this sample. The chain employs TRBV6-5 and TRBJ1-2, with D possibly matching TRBD1 (6 bases). This CDR3 is 14 amino acids long. Germline values: CDR1 MNHEY, CDR2 SVGAGI. V shed 2 bases and J shed 2 bases, with 9 bases lying between them. The CDR3 loop reads CASSYSTGNYGYTF. DNA for the CDR3: TGTGCCAGCAGTTACAGCACAGGGAACTATGGCTACACCTTC.

This chain links TRBV11-2 with TRBJ2-4; D not certain. Germline loops: CDR1 SGHAT, CDR2 FQNNGV. The CDR3 loop spans 14 amino acids. V lost 3 bases, J lost 3 bases, and 9 bases lay in between. CDR3 amino acids: CASSFNSGKNIQYF. CDR3 DNA sequence: TGTGCCAGCAGCTTCAATAGTGGCAAAAACATTCAGTACTTC.

J is TRBJ2-1 and V is TRBV11-2; a weak D match, TRBD2 (6 bases). Between the trimmed V and J ends, which lost 4 bases and 0 bases, there was a span of 22 bases. Germline assignment: CDR1 SGHAT and CDR2 FQNNGV. The CDR3 has 19 residues. CDR3 loop: CASSSKRVAGLSSYNEQFF. Written as DNA, the CDR3 is TGTGCCAGCAGCTCCAAGAGAGTGGCGGGACTTAGCTCCTACAATGAGCAGTTCTTC.

The chain carries TRBV4-1 and TRBJ2-3, with 7 nucleotides matching TRBD2. V lost 1 base and J lost 0; bases outside the gene matches: 7. The CDR3 runs to 17 residues. Germline CDR1 and CDR2: MGHRA and YSYEKL. The CDR3 sequence: CASSQASGGVSTDTQYF. Here the CDR3 DNA reads TGCGCCAGCAGCCAAGCGTCGGGGGGAGTGAGCACAGATACGCAGTATTTT.

The V call is TRBV21-1, the J call TRBJ1-2. TRBV21-1 is a listed pseudogene. The CDR3 loop spans 14 amino acids. CDR3 sequence (DNA): TGTGCCAGCAGCATTGGGGGAGGGAACTATGGCTACACCTTC. This encodes CASSIGGGNYGYTF.

J is TRBJ1-5 and V is TRBV7-2; 9 positions match TRBD1. Germline trimming cut 5 bases from V and 3 bases from J; bases unmatched to any gene: 5. The CDR3 is made up of 15 amino acids. Germline lookup yields CDR1 SGHTA and CDR2 FQGNSA. CDR3 sequence reads: CASSPGQGNNQPQHF. DNA of the CDR3: TGTGCCAGCAGCCCGGGACAGGGAAACAATCAGCCCCAGCATTTT. Filled out from reference TRBV7-2 and TRBJ1-5, the complete variable domain reads GAGVSQSPSNKVTEKGKDVELRCDPISGHTALYWYRQSLGQGLEFLIYFQGNSAPDKSGLPSDRFSAERTGGSVSTLTIQRTQQEDSAVYLCASSPGQGNNQPQHFGDGTRLSIL.

The chain recombines TRBV5-1 with TRBJ2-1; D may be TRBD1 (5 bases). Trimming stripped 0 bases from V and 9 bases from J, with 13 bases between. Germline V gives CDR1 SGHRS, CDR2 YFSETQ. This CDR3 is built from 14 residues. CDR3 in DNA: TGCGCCAGCAGCTTGGGGGGCCCGACAGTTGAGCAGTTCTTC. Translating gives CASSLGGPTVEQFF.